Listed below are T cell receptor beta chains from one sample, sequenced in a study of blood T cell repertoires in COVID-19. Libraries were prepared by immunoSEQ multiplex PCR; TCRdb keeps only in-frame clonotypes and omits some of them. The data hold 150,000 or so clones, with over 65% observed a single time. The sequenced material came from peripheral blood. The receptors stem from a woman older than 75 with active or convalescent COVID-19. Each CDR3 is given with its conserved first and last residue. Fields, in order: CDR3 DNA, CDR3 protein, D gene, clone size, V gene, J gene. The D gene is left open where the match is weak. Clone size is stated in some rows and not others, as once, few, many or a class when expanded.

TGTGCCAGCAGTGCCCGGACAGCTGCAACTAATGAAAAACTGTTTTTT	CASSARTAATNEKLFF	-	-	TRBV2	TRBJ1-4
TGTGCCAGCAGCGTAGGGGCAGGTAGCTCCTACGAGCAGTACTTC	CASSVGAGSSYEQYF	-	-	TRBV9	TRBJ2-7
TGTGCCAGCAGCTTAAGCGGGGGGCATATCTACGAGCAGTACTTC	CASSLSGGHIYEQYF	TRBD2	once	TRBV7-2	TRBJ2-7
TGTGCCAGCAGCGAGGGACTAGCGGGGGGCCGGTCCTACAATGAGCAGTTCTTC	CASSEGLAGGRSYNEQFF	TRBD2	-	TRBV7-3	TRBJ2-1
TGTGCCAGCAGCCAAGATCGAAACAGGGGCTACACCTTC	CASSQDRNRGYTF	-	-	TRBV3-1/TRBV3-2	TRBJ1-2
TGTGCCAGCAGCGTAGCTACAGGGGGCGGTTACGAGCAGTACTTC	CASSVATGGGYEQYF	TRBD1	once	TRBV9	TRBJ2-7
TGTGCCAGCAGCCTCCCAGGGCACGAGCAGTACTTC	CASSLPGHEQYF	-	-	TRBV7-2	TRBJ2-7
TGTGCCTGGCACCTCCTCACGGGGGATTTTTCACCCCTCCACTTT	CAWHLLTGDFSPLHF	-	-	TRBV30	TRBJ1-6
TGTGCCAGCAGCCCCGACGGGGGCTCCTACAATGAGCAGTTCTTC	CASSPDGGSYNEQFF	-	-	TRBV7-2	TRBJ2-1
TGTGCCAGCAGCCAAGAGTCTCTTGGGCAGGGGGCGGAAAAACTGTTTTTT	CASSQESLGQGAEKLFF	TRBD1	-	TRBV3-1/TRBV3-2	TRBJ1-4
TGTGCCAGCAGGGGAGGGAGAAATAGCAATCAGCCCCAGCATTTT	CASRGGRNSNQPQHF	-	-	TRBV2	TRBJ1-5
TGTGCCAGCAGCTTAATCTTCCAGGGCACAGATACGCAGTATTTT	CASSLIFQGTDTQYF	-	-	TRBV11-2	TRBJ2-3
TGTGCCAGCACCGACAGGGCTGATCAGCCCCAGCATTTT	CASTDRADQPQHF	TRBD1	-	TRBV12-3/TRBV12-4	TRBJ1-5
TGTGCCAGCAACGTCAGGGCGAACACTGAAGCTTTCTTT	CASNVRANTEAFF	-	-	TRBV2	TRBJ1-1
TGTGCCAGCAGCCCGTACGGGGAGCTGTTTTTT	CASSPYGELFF	-	once	TRBV6-2/TRBV6-3	TRBJ2-2
TGTGCCAGTGCCATTAGCGGGGGGTACCAAGAGACCCAGTACTTC	CASAISGGYQETQYF	TRBD2	-	TRBV6-5	TRBJ2-5
TGCGCCAGCGTAGGGGCCGGGGAGCTGTTTTTT	CASVGAGELFF	-	-	TRBV10-2	TRBJ2-2
TGTGCCAGCTCTCGTACCGGGACAGAAGACTATGGCTACACCTTC	CASSRTGTEDYGYTF	TRBD1	once	TRBV18	TRBJ1-2
TGCGCCAGCAGCCGGGTAGGGGCTCAAGGCAGAGCTAATTCACCCCTCCACTTT	CASSRVGAQGRANSPLHF	-	few	TRBV4-1	TRBJ1-6
TGTGCCAGCAGCTTAAGCCCGACAGGGGTTAATGGCTACACCTTC	CASSLSPTGVNGYTF	TRBD1	-	TRBV7-8	TRBJ1-2
TGCGCCAGCAGCCAAGCGGGGAATGAGCAGTTCTTC	CASSQAGNEQFF	-	-	TRBV4-1	TRBJ2-1
TGTGCCAGCAGTTACTTCCAAAACTATGGCTACACCTTC	CASSYFQNYGYTF	-	-	TRBV6-2/TRBV6-3	TRBJ1-2
TGTGCCAGCAGCCAAAGGATGACAACTAACTATGGCTACACCTTC	CASSQRMTTNYGYTF	-	few	TRBV3-1/TRBV3-2	TRBJ1-2
TGTGCCATCAGTGAGTCTGGACAGGGACCCTCTGGGGCCAACGTCCTGACTTTC	CAISESGQGPSGANVLTF	TRBD1	few	TRBV10-3	TRBJ2-6
TGTGCCAGCAGCTTAGGGACAGGGGGCGTTGCCGGGGAGCTGTTTTTT	CASSLGTGGVAGELFF	TRBD1	-	TRBV7-2	TRBJ2-2
TGTGCCAGCAGCTCCTACTGGGACTTCTATGGCTACACCTTC	CASSSYWDFYGYTF	-	-	TRBV7-2	TRBJ1-2
TGTGCCAGCAGTTACTCAGGGGCAAATGAAAAACTGTTTTTT	CASSYSGANEKLFF	-	-	TRBV6-5	TRBJ1-4
TGTGCCAGCAGCCAAGATTCAGGAGGATACTACGAGCAGTACTTC	CASSQDSGGYYEQYF	-	-	TRBV4-2	TRBJ2-7
TGTGCCAGCTCCCCCTCGGGACTACAACAAGAGACCCAGTACTTC	CASSPSGLQQETQYF	TRBD2	-	TRBV2	TRBJ2-5
TGTGCCAGCAGTTACTCGCCAACAGGGACCCGGGGGCAGTTCTTC	CASSYSPTGTRGQFF	-	-	TRBV6-5	TRBJ2-1
TGCGCCAGCAGCTCCGCGCGGAACACTGAAGCTTTCTTT	CASSSARNTEAFF	-	once	TRBV5-1	TRBJ1-1
TGTGCCAGTGCGACAGCTTTCAGCACAGATACGCAGTATTTT	CASATAFSTDTQYF	-	-	TRBV19	TRBJ2-3
TGTGCCAGCAGCTTAGAGGGTAGCGGGGGGGCCGGAGATACGCAGTATTTT	CASSLEGSGGAGDTQYF	TRBD2	-	TRBV7-9	TRBJ2-3
TGCAGCGTTGAAGTCGCTAGGGGAAACATTCAGTACTTC	CSVEVARGNIQYF	-	-	TRBV29-1	TRBJ2-4